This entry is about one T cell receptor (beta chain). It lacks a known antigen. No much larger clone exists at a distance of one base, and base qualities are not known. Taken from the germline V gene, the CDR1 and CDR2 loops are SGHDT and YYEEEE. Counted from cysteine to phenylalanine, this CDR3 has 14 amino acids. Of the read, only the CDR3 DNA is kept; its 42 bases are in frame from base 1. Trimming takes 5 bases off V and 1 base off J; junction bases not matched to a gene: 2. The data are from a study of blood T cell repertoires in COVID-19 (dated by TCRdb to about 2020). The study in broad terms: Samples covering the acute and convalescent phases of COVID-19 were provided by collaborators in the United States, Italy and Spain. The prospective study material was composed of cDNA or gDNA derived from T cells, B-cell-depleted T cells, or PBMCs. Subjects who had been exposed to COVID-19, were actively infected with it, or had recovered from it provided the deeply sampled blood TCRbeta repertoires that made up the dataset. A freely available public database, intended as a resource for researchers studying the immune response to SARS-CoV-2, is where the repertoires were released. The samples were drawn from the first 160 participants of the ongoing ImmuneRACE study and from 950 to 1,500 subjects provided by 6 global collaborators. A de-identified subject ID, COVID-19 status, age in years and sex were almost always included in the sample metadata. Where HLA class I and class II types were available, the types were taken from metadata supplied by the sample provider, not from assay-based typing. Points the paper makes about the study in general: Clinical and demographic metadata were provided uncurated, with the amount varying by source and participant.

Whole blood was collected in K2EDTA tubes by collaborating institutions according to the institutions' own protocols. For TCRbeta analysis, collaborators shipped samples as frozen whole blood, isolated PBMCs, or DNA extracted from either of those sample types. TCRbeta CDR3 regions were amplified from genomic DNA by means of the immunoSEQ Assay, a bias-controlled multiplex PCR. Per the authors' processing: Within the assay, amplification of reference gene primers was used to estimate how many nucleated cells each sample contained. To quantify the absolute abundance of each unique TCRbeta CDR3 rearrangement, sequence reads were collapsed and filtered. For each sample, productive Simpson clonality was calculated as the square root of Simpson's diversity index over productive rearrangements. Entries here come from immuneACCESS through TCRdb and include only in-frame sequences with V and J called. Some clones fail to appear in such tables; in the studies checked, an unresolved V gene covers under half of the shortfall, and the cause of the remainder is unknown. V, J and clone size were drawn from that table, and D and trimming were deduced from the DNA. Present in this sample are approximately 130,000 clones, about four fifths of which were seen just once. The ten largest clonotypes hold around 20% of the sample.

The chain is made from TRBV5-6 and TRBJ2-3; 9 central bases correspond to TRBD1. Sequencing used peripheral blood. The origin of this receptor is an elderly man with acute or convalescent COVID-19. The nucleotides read TGTGCCAGCAGTCGGGACAGGGGCACAGATACGCAGTATTTT. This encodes CASSRDRGTDTQYF. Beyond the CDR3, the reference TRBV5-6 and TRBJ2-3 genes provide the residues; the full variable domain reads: DAGVTQSPTHLIKTRGQQVTLRCSPKSGHDTVSWYQQALGQGPQFIFQYYEEEERQRGNFPDRFSGHQFPNYSSELNVNALLLGDSALYLCASSRDRGTDTQYFGPGTRLTVL.